The T cell receptor beta chain described here comes from a study of cytomegalovirus exposure and HLA in healthy donors. Study-level points and caveats: An assumption of roughly uniform sequencing depth across donors underlay the presence/absence analyses. Earlier analysis found most TCR beta V segments productive about 87% or about 30% of the time.

These donors, healthy bone marrow donors, were studied. Comments on this clone: What it binds is unknown.

PCR involved 60 Vbeta and 13 Jbeta primers. Generated by immunoSEQ multiplex PCR, the TCRdb table keeps only in-frame clones and is missing some. The data contain around 130,000 clones, roughly 72% of them seen just once; the ten biggest clones take up 1.8%. Sequencing was performed on PBMCs. The receptor's source is a woman in her fifties or sixties in good health and CMV-seronegative.

CDR3 sequence: CASSPNSGGGNEQFF. In DNA, the CDR3 is TGTGCCAGCAGCCCCAACTCCGGGGGGGGGAATGAGCAGTTCTTC. V gene TRBV7-3 combines with J gene TRBJ2-1; 8 bases line up with TRBD2. The germline V gene has CDR1 SGHTA and CDR2 FQGTGA. Trimming took 5 bases from V and 7 from J; bases not matched to a gene: 10. The length of the CDR3 is 15 residues.